This TCR beta chain was sequenced for a study of T cell clonality in common variable immunodeficiency. Findings and caveats of the study: Repertoire-complication correlations in CVID were limited by patient heterogeneity. Fewer TCRbeta clones were shared among CVID subjects than controls. TCRbeta clonality was increased in CVID versus healthy controls. Common variable immunodeficiency TCR beta sequences reportedly had fewer deletions and N-nucleotide insertions.

This clone occurred many times. What it recognizes is unknown. TCRdb's table, derived via immunoSEQ multiplex PCR, lists solely in-frame clones and lacks some. The sample has 35,000 to 50,000 clones, none seen only once. This clonotype was sampled from a person aged 18-70 years in good health. Sequences were obtained from peripheral blood mononuclear cells.

The CDR3 spells CASSPPGTGLLQPQHF. CDR3 DNA (partial): TGTGCCAGTAGTCCGCCCGGGACAGGGCTTTTACAGCCC. This chain joins TRBV19 and TRBJ1-5; 9 bases map to TRBD1. The CDR3 goes on 3 residues after the read ends, and that part is filled in from the germline J gene. There are 16 residues in the CDR3. Germline values: CDR1 LNHDA, CDR2 SQIVND (reference sequence). After removal of 5 bases from V and 7 bases from J, the junction contained 12 bases not matched to a gene.